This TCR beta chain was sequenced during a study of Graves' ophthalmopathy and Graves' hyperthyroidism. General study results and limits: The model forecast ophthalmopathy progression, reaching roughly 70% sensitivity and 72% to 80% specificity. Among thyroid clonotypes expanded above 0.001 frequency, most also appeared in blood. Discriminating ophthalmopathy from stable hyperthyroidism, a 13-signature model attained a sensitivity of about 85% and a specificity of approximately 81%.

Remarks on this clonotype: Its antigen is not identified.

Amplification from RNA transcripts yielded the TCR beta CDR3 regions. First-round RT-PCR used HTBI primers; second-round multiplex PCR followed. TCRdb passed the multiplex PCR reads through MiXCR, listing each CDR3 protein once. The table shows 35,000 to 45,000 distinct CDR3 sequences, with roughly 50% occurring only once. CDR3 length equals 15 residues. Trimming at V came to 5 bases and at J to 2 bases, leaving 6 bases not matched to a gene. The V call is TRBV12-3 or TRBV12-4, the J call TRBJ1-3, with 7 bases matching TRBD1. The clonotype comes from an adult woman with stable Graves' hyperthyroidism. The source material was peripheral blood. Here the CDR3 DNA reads TGTGCCAGCAGTCCGACAGGGAGGGCTGGAAACACCATATATTTT. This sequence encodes CASSPTGRAGNTIYF.